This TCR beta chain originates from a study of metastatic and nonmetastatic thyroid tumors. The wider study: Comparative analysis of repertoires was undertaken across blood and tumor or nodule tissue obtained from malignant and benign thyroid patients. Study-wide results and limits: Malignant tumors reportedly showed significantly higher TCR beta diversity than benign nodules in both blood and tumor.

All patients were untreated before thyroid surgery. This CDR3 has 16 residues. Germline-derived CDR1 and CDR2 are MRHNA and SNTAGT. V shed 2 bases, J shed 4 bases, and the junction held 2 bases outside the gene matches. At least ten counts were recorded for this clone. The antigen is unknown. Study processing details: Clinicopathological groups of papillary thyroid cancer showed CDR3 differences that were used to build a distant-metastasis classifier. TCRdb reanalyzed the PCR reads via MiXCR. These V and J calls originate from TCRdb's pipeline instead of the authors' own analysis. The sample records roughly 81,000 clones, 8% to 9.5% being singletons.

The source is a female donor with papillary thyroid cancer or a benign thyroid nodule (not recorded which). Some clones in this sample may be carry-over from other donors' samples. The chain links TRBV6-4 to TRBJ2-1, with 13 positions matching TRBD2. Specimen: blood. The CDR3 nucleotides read TGTGCCAGCAGTGACACTAGCGGGGGGGATTACAATGAGCAGTTCTTC. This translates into CASSDTSGGDYNEQFF.